This paragraph reports one T cell receptor beta chain. Its antigen is currently unknown. The sample carries other DNA sequences with the same CDR3. This sample was taken from a study of cytomegalovirus exposure and HLA in healthy donors. Findings and caveats of the study: A later analysis reportedly identified an Asian-associated ancestry cluster as carrying fewer N-insertions than the approximately 620-donor mean.

The study ran its PCR with 60 Vbeta and 13 Jbeta primers. TCRdb's table, derived via immunoSEQ multiplex PCR, lists solely in-frame clones and lacks some. The repertoire holds over 100,000 clones, with about 70% as singletons. The sequenced material came from PBMCs. The sequence was collected from a woman in her twenties or thirties in good health and CMV-seronegative.

In DNA, the CDR3 is TGTGCCAGTAGTATTGGACAAAACACTGAAGCTTTCTTT. Its translation is CASSIGQNTEAFF. The chain employs TRBV19 and TRBJ1-1; D is possibly TRBD1 (5 bases). Germline CDR1 reads LNHDA; CDR2 reads SQIVND (reference sequence). V lost 3 bases to trimming and J lost 2 bases, with 7 bases between them. The length of the CDR3 is 13 residues.